The 9 T cell receptor beta chains below all came from one sample that was sequenced in a study of blood T cell repertoires in COVID-19. The repertoire was sequenced with immunoSEQ multiplex PCR; TCRdb's copy has only in-frame clones and lacks some. The table shows 110,000 or so clones, with roughly 85% occurring only once. Sequences were obtained from peripheral blood. The receptors here all came from a woman between 55 and 75 years old with COVID-19, enrolled during active disease.

V is TRBV6-5 and J is TRBJ2-3; the match to TRBD2 covers 9 bases. The CDR3 length is 15 residues. Per germline, CDR1 MNHEY and CDR2 SVGAGI. With 7 bases clipped from V and 3 bases from J, the junction kept 8 bases outside the gene matches. CDR3 nucleotides: TGTGCCAGCACACCGCTGCGGGGGGGAACAGATACGCAGTATTTT. As protein: CASTPLRGGTDTQYF.

V and J are TRBV7-3 and TRBJ2-2, with TRBD1 as a possible D gene (5 bases). Germline V gene sequence: CDR1 SGHTA, CDR2 FQGTGA. V gave up 4 bases and J gave up 6 bases, with 12 bases separating them. The CDR3 totals 14 residues. Written as DNA, the CDR3 is TGTGCCAGCAGCTGGGGCACGTCGGCCGGGGAGCTGTTTTTT. Protein sequence: CASSWGTSAGELFF.

The gene calls are TRBV18 and TRBJ1-1, with a possible D match to TRBD1 (5 bases). V was trimmed by 6 bases and J by 5 bases, leaving 16 bases between them. CDR3 size: 14 residues. Germline lookup yields CDR1 KGHSH and CDR2 LQKENI. This CDR3 is CASSPDRGWTEAFF. CDR3 in DNA: TGTGCCAGCTCCCCTGACAGAGGATGGACTGAAGCTTTCTTT.

This clone was seen only once. This chain connects TRBV29-1 to TRBJ1-5; D not certain. Deletions cut 7 bases from V and 6 bases from J, with 16 bases between. CDR3 length: 13 amino acids. The germline gives CDR1 SQVTM, CDR2 ANQGSEA. The CDR3 coding sequence is TGCAGCGCCGGAGAGGGTAAGAGTCAGCCCCAGCATTTT. Its translation is CSAGEGKSQPQHF.

This chain links TRBV5-5 with TRBJ2-7, with TRBD2 identical over 15 bases. V was clipped by 4 bases and J by 2 bases; unmatched bases: 7. Per germline, CDR1 SGHKS and CDR2 YYEKEE (reference sequence). The CDR3 is 17 residues long. Here the CDR3 reads CASSIGTSGGTPYEQYF. The DNA for the CDR3 is TGTGCCAGCAGCATCGGGACTAGCGGGGGGACACCCTACGAGCAGTACTTC.

This clone appeared once. The rearrangement links TRBV7-9 to TRBJ2-1, with 11 positions matching TRBD1. The CDR3 spans 17 residues. The V and J ends lost 5 bases and 8 bases, in that order; junction bases with no gene match: 14. CDR1 SEHNR and CDR2 FQNEAQ come from the germline V gene (reference sequence). This chain's CDR3 is CASSRPLGQGAMDEQFF. In DNA, the CDR3 is TGTGCCAGCAGCCGCCCACTTGGACAGGGGGCGATGGATGAGCAGTTCTTC.

This clone was seen just once. The rearrangement uses TRBV7-9 and TRBJ1-1; weak D call: TRBD1 (6 bases). The CDR3 is made up of 17 amino acids. CDR1 and CDR2 from the germline V gene are SEHNR and FQNEAQ (reference sequence). Trimming shortened V by 1 base and J by 4 bases, and 19 bases separated the two germline ends. CDR3 residues: CASSLGYLSGVGTEAFF. The CDR3 DNA reads as TGTGCCAGCAGCTTAGGGTATCTTTCAGGGGTCGGCACTGAAGCTTTCTTT.

This rearrangement joins TRBV18 to TRBJ2-1; D perhaps matches TRBD1 (6 bases). Looked up from germline, CDR1 is KGHSH and CDR2 is LQKENI. V dropped 1 base and J dropped 5 bases, with 18 bases sitting between them. The CDR3 contains 17 residues. CDR3 region: CASSPRTAQGRNNEQFF. The DNA for the CDR3 is TGTGCCAGCTCACCACGCACGGCCCAGGGGCGCAACAATGAGCAGTTCTTC.

The V and J genes are TRBV15 and TRBJ1-4; D ambiguous. This CDR3 spans 14 amino acids. The V end lost 0 bases, the J end lost 5 bases, and 7 bases lay between the germline ends. Per germline, CDR1 LNHNV and CDR2 YYDKDF (reference sequence). CDR3 residues: CATSRDRRNEKLFF. DNA of the CDR3: TGTGCCACCAGCAGAGATCGCAGAAATGAAAAACTGTTTTTT.